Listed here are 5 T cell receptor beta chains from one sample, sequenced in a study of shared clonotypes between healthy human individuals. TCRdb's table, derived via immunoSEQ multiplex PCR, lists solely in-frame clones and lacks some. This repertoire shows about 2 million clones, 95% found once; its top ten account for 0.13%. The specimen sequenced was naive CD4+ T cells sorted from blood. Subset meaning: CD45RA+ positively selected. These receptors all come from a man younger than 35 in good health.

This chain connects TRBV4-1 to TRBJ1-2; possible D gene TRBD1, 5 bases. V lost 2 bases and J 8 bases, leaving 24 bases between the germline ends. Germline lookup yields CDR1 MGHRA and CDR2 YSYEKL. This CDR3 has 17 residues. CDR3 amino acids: CASSQIGAAKLVVGYTF. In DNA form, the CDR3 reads TGCGCCAGCAGCCAAATCGGGGCGGCAAAGCTTGTTGTCGGCTACACCTTC.

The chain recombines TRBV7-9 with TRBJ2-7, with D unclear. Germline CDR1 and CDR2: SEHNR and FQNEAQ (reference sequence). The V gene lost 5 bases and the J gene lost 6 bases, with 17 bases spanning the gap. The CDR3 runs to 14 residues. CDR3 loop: CASSPLTLAGEQYF. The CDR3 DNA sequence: TGTGCCAGCAGCCCCTTGACCCTCGCCGGCGAGCAGTACTTC.

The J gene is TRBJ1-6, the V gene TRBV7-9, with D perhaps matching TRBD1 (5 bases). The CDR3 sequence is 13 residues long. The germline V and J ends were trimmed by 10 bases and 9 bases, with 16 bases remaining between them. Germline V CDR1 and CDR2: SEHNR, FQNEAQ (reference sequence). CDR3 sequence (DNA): TGTGCCACCTCGGCGGCAGGGACTTCACCCCTCCACTTT. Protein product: CATSAAGTSPLHF.

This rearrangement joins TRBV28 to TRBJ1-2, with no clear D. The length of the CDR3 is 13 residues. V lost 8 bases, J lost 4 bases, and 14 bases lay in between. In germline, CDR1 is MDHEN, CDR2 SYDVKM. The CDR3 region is CASSPRFVYGYTF. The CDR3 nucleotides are TGTGCCAGCTCCCCCCGATTTGTCTATGGCTACACCTTC.

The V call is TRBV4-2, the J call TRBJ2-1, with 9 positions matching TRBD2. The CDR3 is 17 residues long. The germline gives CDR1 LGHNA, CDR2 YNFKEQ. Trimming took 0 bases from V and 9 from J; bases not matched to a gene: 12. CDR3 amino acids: CASSQDGSGSGGGEQFF. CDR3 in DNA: TGTGCCAGCAGCCAAGATGGCAGCGGTAGCGGGGGTGGTGAGCAGTTCTTC.